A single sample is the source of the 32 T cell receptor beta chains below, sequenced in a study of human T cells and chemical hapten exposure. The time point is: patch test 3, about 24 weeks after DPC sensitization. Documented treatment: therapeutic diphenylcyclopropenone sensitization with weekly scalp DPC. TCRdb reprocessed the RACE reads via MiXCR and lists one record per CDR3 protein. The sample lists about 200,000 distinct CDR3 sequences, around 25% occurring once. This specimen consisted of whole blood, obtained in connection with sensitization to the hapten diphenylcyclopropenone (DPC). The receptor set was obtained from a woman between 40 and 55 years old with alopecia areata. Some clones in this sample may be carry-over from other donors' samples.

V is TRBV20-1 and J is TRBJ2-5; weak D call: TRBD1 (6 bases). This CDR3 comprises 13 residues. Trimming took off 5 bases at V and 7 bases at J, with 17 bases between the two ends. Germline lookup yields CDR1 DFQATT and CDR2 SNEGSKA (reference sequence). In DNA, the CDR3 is TGCAGTGCTGGACGCCACATAGGGGGGACCCAGTACTTC. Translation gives CSAGRHIGGTQYF.

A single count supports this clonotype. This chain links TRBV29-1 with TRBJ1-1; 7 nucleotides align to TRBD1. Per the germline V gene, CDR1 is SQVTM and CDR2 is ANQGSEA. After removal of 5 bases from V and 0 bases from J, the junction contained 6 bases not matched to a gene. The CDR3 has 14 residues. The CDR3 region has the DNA TGCAGCGTTTCAGGGGGTCTAATGAACACTGAAGCTTTCTTT. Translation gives CSVSGGLMNTEAFF.

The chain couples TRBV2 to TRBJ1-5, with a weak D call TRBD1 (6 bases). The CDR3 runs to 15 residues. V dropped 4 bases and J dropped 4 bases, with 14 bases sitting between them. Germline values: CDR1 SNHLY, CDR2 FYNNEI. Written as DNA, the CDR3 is TGTGCCAGCAGTGCCCGGGACATGACTAATCAGCCCCAGCATTTT. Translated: CASSARDMTNQPQHF.

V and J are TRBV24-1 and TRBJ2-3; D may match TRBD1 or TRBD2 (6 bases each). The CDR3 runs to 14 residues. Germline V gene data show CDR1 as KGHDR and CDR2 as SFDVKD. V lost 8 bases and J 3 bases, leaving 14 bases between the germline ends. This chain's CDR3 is CATTPGAGTDTQYF. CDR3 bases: TGTGCCACCACGCCGGGGGCTGGGACAGATACGCAGTATTTT.

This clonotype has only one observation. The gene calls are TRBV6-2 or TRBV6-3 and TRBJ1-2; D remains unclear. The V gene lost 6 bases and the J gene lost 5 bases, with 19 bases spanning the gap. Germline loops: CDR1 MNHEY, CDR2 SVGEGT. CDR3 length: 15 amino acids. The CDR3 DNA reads TGTGCCAGCAGCTACCCTAAGGACGGATTGTATGGCTACACCTTC. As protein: CASSYPKDGLYGYTF.

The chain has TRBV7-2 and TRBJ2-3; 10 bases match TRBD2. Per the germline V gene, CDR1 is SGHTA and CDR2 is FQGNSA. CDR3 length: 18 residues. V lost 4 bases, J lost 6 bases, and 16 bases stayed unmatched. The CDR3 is CASSSVVASGGGGDTQYF. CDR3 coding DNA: TGTGCCAGCAGCTCCGTGGTTGCTAGCGGGGGAGGAGGGGATACGCAGTATTTT.

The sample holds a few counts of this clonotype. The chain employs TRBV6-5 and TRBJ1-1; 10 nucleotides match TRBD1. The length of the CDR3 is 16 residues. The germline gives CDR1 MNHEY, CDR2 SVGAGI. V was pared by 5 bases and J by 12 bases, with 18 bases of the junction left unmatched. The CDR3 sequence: CASSPTLFGQGVVTFF. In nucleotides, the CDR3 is TGTGCCAGCAGTCCGACCCTCTTCGGACAGGGGGTTGTGACTTTCTTT.

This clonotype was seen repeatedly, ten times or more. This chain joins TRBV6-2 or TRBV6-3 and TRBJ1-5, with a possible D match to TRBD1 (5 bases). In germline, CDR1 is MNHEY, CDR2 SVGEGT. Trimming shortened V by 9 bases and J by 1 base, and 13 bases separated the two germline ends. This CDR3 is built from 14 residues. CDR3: CASSRRDSNQPQHF. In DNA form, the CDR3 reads TGTGCCAGTAGTCGCCGGGACAGCAATCAGCCCCAGCATTTT.

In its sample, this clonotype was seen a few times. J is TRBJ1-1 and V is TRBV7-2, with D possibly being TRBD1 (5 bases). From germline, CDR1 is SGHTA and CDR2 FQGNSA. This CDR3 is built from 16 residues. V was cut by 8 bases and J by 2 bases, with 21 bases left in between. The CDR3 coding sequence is TGTGCCAGCGCAGCGCGCGCCGCCGGGACCAACACTGAAGCTTTCTTT. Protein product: CASAARAAGTNTEAFF.

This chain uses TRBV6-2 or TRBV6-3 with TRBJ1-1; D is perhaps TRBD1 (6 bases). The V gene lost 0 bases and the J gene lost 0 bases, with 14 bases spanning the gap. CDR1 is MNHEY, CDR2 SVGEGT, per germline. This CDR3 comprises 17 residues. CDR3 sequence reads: CASSYSRGGSVNTEAFF. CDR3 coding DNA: TGTGCCAGCAGTTACTCTAGGGGGGGCTCTGTGAACACTGAAGCTTTCTTT.

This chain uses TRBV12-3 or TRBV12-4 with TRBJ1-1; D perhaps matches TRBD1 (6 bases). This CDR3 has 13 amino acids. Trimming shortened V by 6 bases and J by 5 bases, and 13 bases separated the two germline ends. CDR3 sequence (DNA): TGTGCCAGCAGCGACGCAGGGGTAACTGAAGCTTTCTTT. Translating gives CASSDAGVTEAFF.

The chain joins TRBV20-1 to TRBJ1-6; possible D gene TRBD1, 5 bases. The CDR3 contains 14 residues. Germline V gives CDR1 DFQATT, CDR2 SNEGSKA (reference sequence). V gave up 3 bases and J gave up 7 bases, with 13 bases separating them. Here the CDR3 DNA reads TGCAGTGCTAGTTTCGGGGACGGGAATTCACCCCTCCACTTT. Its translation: CSASFGDGNSPLHF.

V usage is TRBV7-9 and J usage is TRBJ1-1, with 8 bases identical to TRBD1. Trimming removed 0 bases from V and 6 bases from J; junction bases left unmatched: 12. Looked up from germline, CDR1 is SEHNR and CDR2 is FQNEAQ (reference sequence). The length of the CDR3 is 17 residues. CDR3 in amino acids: CASSLAFGTGGTSEAFF. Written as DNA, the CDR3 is TGTGCCAGCAGCTTAGCGTTCGGGACAGGTGGGACGTCTGAAGCTTTCTTT.

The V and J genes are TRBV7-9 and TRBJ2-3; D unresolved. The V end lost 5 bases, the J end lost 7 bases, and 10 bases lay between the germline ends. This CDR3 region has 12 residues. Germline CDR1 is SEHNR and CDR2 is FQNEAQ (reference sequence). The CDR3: CASSPHLYTQYF. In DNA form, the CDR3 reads TGTGCCAGCAGCCCACATCTGTATACGCAGTATTTT.

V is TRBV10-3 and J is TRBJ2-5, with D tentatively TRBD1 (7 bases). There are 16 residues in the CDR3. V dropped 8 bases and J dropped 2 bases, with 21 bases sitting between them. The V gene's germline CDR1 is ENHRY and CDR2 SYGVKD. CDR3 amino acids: CAIRPSGGGRQETQYF. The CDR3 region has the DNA TGTGCCATCCGGCCCTCAGGGGGAGGTAGACAAGAGACCCAGTACTTC.

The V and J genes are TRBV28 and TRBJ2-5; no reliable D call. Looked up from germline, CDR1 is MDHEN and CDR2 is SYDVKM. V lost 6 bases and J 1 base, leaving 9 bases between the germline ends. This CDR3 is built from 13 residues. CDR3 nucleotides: TGTGCCAGCAGCGTCCCGGCCCAAGAGACCCAGTACTTC. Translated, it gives CASSVPAQETQYF.

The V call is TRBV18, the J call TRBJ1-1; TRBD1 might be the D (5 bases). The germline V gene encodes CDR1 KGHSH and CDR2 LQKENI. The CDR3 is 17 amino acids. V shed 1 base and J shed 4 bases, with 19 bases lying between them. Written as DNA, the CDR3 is TGTGCCAGCTCACCACAGGGGAACGGGGGTGTTCTCACTGAAGCTTTCTTT. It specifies CASSPQGNGGVLTEAFF. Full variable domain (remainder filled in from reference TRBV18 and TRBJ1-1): NAGVMQNPRHLVRRRGQEARLRCSPMKGHSHVYWYRQLPEEGLKFMVYLQKENIIDESGMPKERFSAEFPKEGPSILRIQQVVRGDSAAYFCASSPQGNGGVLTEAFFGQGTRLTVV.

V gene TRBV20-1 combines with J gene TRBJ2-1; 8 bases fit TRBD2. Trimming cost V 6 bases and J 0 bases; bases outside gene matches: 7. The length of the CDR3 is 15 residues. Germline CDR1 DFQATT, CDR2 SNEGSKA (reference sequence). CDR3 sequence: CSAELAEFSYNEQFF. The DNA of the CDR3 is TGCAGTGCAGAACTAGCGGAGTTCTCCTACAATGAGCAGTTCTTC.

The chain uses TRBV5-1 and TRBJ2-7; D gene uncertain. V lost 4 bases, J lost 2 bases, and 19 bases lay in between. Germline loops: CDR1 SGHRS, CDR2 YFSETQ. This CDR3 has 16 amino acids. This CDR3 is CASSRMTNPGTYEQYF. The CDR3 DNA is TGCGCCAGCAGCCGCATGACAAATCCGGGCACCTACGAGCAGTACTTC. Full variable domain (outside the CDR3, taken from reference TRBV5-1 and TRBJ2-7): KAGVTQTPRYLIKTRGQQVTLSCSPISGHRSVSWYQQTPGQGLQFLFEYFSETQRNKGNFPGRFSGRQFSNSRSEMNVSTLELGDSALYLCASSRMTNPGTYEQYFGPGTRLTVT.

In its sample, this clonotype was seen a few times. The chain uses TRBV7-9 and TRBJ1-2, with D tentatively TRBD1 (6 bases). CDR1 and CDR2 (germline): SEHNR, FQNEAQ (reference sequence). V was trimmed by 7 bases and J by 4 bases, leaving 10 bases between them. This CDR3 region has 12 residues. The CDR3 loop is CASTLGGYGYTF. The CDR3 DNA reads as TGTGCCAGCACCCTAGGGGGCTATGGCTACACCTTC. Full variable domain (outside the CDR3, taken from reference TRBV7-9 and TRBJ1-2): DTGVSQNPRHKITKRGQNVTFRCDPISEHNRLYWYRQTLGQGPEFLTYFQNEAQLEKSRLLSDRFSAERPKGSFSTLEIQRTEQGDSAMYLCASTLGGYGYTFGSGTRLTVV.

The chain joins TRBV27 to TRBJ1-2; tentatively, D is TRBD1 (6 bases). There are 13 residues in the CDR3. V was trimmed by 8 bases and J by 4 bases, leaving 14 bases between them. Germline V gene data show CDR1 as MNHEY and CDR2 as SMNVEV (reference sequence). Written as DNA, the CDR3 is TGTGCCAGCCCTTGGGACAAGGCCTATGGCTACACCTTC. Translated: CASPWDKAYGYTF.

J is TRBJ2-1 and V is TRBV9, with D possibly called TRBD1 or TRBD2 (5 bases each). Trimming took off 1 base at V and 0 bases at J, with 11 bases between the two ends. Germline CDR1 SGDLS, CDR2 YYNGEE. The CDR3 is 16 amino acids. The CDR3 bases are TGTGCCAGCAGCGTAATGGGGACGAGCTCCTACAATGAGCAGTTCTTC. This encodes CASSVMGTSSYNEQFF.

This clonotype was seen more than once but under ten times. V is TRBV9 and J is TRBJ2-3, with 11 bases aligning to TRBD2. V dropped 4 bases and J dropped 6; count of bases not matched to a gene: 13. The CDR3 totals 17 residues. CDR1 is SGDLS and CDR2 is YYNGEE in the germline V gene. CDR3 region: CASSHGLAGGTTDTQYF. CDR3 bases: TGTGCCAGCAGCCATGGCCTAGCGGGAGGAACGACGGATACGCAGTATTTT.

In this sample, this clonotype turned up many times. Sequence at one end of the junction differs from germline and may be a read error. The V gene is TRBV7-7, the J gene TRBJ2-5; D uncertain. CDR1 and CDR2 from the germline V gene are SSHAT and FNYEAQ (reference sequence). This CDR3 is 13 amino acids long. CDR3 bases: TGTGCTAGCAGCTTTGGGTCCCAAGAGACCCAGTACTTC. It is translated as CASSFGSQETQYF.

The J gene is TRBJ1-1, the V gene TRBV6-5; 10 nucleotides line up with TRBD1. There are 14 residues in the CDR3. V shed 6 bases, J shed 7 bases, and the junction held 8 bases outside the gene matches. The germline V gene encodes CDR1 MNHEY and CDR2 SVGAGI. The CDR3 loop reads CASSWDRGRNEAFF. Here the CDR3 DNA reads TGTGCCAGCAGCTGGGACAGGGGTAGGAATGAAGCTTTCTTT.

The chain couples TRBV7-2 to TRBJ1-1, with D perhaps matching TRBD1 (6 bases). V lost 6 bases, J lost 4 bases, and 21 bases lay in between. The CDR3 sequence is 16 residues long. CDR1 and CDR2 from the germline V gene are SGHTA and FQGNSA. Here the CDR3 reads CASRPKGGLGITEAFF. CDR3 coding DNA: TGTGCCAGCAGACCTAAGGGGGGCCTCGGGATCACTGAAGCTTTCTTT.

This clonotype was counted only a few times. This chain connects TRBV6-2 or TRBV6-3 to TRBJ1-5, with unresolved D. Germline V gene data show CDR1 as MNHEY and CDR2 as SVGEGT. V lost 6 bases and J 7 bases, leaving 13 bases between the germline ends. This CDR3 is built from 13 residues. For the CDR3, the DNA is TGTGCCAGCAGCCCCGACGGCCGACAGCCCCAGCATTTT. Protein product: CASSPDGRQPQHF.

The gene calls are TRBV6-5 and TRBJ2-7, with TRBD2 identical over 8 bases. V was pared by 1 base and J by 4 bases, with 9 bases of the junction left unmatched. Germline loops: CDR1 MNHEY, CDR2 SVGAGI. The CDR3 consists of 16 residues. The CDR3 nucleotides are TGTGCCAGCAGTTACTGGGGCGGGGGGCGCGTGTACGAGCAGTACTTC. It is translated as CASSYWGGGRVYEQYF.

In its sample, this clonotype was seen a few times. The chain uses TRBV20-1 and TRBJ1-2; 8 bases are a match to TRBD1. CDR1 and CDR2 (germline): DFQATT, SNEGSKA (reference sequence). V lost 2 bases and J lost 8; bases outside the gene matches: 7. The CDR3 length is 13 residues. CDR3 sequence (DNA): TGCAGTGCTAGACAGGGACAGGCCGGCGGCTACACCTTC. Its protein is CSARQGQAGGYTF.

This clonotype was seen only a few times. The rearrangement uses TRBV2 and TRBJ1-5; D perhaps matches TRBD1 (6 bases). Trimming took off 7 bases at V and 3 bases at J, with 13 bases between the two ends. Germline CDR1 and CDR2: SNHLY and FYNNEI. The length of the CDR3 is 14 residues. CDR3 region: CASTGQGNNQPQHF. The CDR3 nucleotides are TGTGCCAGCACCGGGCAGGGGAACAATCAGCCCCAGCATTTT.

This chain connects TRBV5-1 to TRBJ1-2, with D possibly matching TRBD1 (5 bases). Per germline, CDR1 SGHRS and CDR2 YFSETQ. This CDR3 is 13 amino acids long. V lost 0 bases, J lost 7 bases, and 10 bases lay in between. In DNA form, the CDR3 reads TGCGCCAGCAGCTTGGGCAGGGATGGTGGCTACACCTTC. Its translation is CASSLGRDGGYTF.

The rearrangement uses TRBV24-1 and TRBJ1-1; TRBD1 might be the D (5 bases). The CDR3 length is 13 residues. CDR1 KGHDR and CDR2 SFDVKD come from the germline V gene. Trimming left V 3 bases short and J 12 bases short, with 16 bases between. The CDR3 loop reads CATSDRGNRRTFF. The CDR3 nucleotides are TGTGCCACCAGTGATCGGGGGAATCGGAGAACTTTCTTT.